This TCR beta chain came from a study of blood T cell repertoires in COVID-19. Data came from immunoSEQ multiplex PCR; TCRdb stores just in-frame clones and leaves some out. The data show approximately 69,000 clones, roughly 85% seen once. CDR3 length: 17 residues. CDR1 and CDR2 from the germline V gene are LGHNA and YNFKEQ. V was pared by 0 bases and J by 0 bases, with 12 bases between. The gene calls are TRBV4-2 and TRBJ1-3, with D hard to call. The material sequenced was peripheral blood. The receptor was derived from a woman of 80 years or more with acute or convalescent COVID-19. This CDR3 is CASSQEGGVYSGNTIYF. In DNA, the CDR3 is TGTGCCAGCAGCCAAGAGGGCGGGGTTTACTCTGGAAACACCATATATTTT.